This T cell receptor (beta chain) was identified in a study of blood T cells in healthy people across ages. Through a sample-barcoded 5' primer and a J-beta primer mix, a second PCR was run for roughly 6 to 11 cycles. MiXCR, run by TCRdb on the 5' RACE reads, gives a single entry per CDR3 protein. The profile shows some 1.5 million distinct CDR3 sequences, about 45% of them singletons. The authors drew around 11 milliliters of peripheral blood from each donor. With 3 bases clipped from V and 4 bases from J, the junction kept 12 bases outside the gene matches. The CDR3 runs 16 residues. CDR1 and CDR2 (germline): LNHDA, SQIVND (reference sequence). This clonotype was counted only a few times.

The material sequenced was blood. The receptor comes from a woman aged 18-29 years in good health. This chain uses TRBV19 with TRBJ2-7; TRBD2 matches at 7 bases. CDR3: CASSIPPRGCFYEQYF. The CDR3 DNA follows: TGTGCCAGTAGTATTCCCCCGCGGGGGTGCTTTTACGAGCAGTACTTC.